Sequencing of this T cell receptor (beta chain) was carried out in a study of shared clonotypes between healthy human individuals. In the case of this clone: What it binds is unknown.

Assay used: immunoSEQ multiplex PCR; TCRdb lists only in-frame clones, some missing. The sample carries under 600,000 clones, roughly 79% recorded once. The V and J ends lost 7 bases and 6 bases, in that order; junction bases with no gene match: 14. This CDR3 is 15 amino acids long. The germline CDR1 and CDR2 sequences are MDHEN and SYDVKM. Findings and limits, study-wide: Owing to a small donor count, the genetic and exposure-history diversity represented was limited.

Unsorted samples relied on tens of millions of PBMCs, which served as the source of genomic DNA. The chain is built from TRBV28 and TRBJ1-2, with 7 bases matching TRBD1. This sequence was found in a woman aged 40 to 50 in good health. Some clones in this sample may be carry-over from other donors' samples. Material: PBMCs. CDR3 bases: TGTGCCAGCATCACAGGTCCCGGGACAGCTAATGGCTACACCTTC. It yields the protein CASITGPGTANGYTF.